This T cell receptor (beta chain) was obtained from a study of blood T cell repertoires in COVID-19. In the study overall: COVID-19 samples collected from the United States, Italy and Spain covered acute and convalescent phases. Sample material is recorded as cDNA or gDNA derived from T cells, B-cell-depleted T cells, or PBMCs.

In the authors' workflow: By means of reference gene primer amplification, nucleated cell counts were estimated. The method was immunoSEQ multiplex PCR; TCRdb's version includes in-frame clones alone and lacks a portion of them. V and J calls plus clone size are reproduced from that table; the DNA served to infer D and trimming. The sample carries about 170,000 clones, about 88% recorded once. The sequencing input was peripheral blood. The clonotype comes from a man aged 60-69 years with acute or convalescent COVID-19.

The CDR3 protein is CASSLSVDRPHEQYF. The DNA of the CDR3 is TGTGCCAGCAGCTTATCAGTGGACAGGCCCCACGAGCAGTACTTC. The rearrangement links TRBV11-3 to TRBJ2-7; 7 bases are shared with TRBD1. The CDR3 length is 15 residues. Germline V gene lookup returns CDR1 SGHNT and CDR2 YENEEA. Trimming removed 2 bases from V and 5 bases from J; junction bases left unmatched: 9.